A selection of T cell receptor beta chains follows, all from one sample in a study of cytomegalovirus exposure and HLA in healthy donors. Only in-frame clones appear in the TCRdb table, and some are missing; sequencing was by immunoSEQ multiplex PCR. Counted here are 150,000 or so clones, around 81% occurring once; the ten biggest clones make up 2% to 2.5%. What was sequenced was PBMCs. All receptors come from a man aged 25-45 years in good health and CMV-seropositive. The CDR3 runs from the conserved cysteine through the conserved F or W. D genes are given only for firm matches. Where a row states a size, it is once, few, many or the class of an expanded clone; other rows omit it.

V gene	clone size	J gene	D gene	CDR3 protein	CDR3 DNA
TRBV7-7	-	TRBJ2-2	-	CASSLGGPLTGELFF	TGTGCTAGCAGCTTGGGGGGGCCCTTAACCGGGGAGCTGTTTTTT
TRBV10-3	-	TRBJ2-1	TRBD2	CAILSRSAGSSYNEQFF	TGTGCCATCCTGAGTAGGTCAGCGGGGAGCTCCTACAATGAGCAGTTCTTC
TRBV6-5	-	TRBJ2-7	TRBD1	CASTVLTGDRYEQYF	TGTGCCAGCACCGTTCTGACAGGGGATCGGTACGAGCAGTACTTC
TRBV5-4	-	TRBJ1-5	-	CASSSDGNSNQPQHF	TGTGCCAGCAGCTCGGACGGGAATAGCAATCAGCCCCAGCATTTT
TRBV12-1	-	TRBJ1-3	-	CASSGPLLVHTIYF	TGTGCCAGCAGCGGTCCCCTCTTAGTACACACCATATATTTT
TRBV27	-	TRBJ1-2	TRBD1	CASSLGTVPPYYGYTF	TGTGCCAGCAGTTTAGGGACAGTTCCCCCCTACTATGGCTACACCTTC
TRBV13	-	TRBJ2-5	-	CASSFNAQVQETQYF	TGTGCCAGCAGCTTTAATGCGCAGGTCCAAGAGACCCAGTACTTC
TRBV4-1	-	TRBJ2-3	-	CASSQGQGIVTQYF	TGCGCCAGCAGCCAGGGACAAGGTATTGTTACGCAGTATTTT
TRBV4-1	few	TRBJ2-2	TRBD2	CASSHFSGANTGELFF	TGCGCCAGCAGTCATTTTAGCGGGGCTAACACCGGGGAGCTGTTTTTT
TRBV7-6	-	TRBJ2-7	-	CASSLGTPGSYEQYF	TGTGCCAGCAGCTTAGGAACGCCCGGTTCCTACGAGCAGTACTTC
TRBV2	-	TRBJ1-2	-	CASSKQGENYGYTF	TGTGCCAGCAGCAAACAGGGAGAGAACTATGGCTACACCTTC
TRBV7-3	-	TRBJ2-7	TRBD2	CASSLAAGPPEKYF	TGTGCCAGCAGCTTAGCAGCGGGGCCCCCTGAGAAGTACTTC
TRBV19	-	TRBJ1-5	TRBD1	CASSPTGGSNQPQHF	TGTGCCAGTAGCCCCACAGGGGGGAGCAATCAGCCCCAGCATTTT
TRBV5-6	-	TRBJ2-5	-	CASSTGRGQETQYF	TGTGCCAGCAGCACAGGACGCGGCCAAGAGACCCAGTACTTC
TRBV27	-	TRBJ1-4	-	CASSFRAANEKLFF	TGTGCCAGCAGTTTCAGGGCGGCTAATGAAAAACTGTTTTTT
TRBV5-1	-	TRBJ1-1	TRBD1	CASSLGPGQGNTEAFF	TGCGCCAGCAGCTTAGGGCCGGGACAGGGGAACACTGAAGCTTTCTTT
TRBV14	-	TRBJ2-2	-	CASSARIREGGELFF	TGTGCCAGCAGCGCCCGAATACGAGAGGGCGGGGAGCTGTTTTTT
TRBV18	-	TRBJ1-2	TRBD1	CASSPGQGSNYGYTF	TGTGCCAGCTCACCGGGACAGGGGAGTAACTATGGCTACACCTTC
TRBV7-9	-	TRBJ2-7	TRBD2	CASSDLLSGGAYEQYF	TGTGCCAGCAGCGATCTTCTAAGCGGGGGGGCCTACGAGCAGTACTTC
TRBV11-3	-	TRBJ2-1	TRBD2	CASSTTSSGDYNEQFF	TGTGCCAGCAGCACGACGTCAAGCGGGGATTACAATGAGCAGTTCTTC
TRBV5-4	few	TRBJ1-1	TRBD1	CASQTGDTEAFF	TGTGCCAGCCAGACAGGGGACACTGAAGCTTTCTTT
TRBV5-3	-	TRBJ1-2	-	CARSCARDIEGYTF	TGTGCCAGAAGCTGCGCCCGGGACATCGAGGGCTACACCTTC
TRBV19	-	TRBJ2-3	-	CASSIGARTDTQYF	TGTGCCAGTAGTATAGGGGCCCGCACAGATACGCAGTATTTT
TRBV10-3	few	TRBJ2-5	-	CAISESTYQETQYF	TGTGCCATCAGTGAGTCCACTTACCAAGAGACCCAGTACTTC
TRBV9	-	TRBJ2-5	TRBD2	CASSVARDYRPETQYF	TGTGCCAGCAGCGTAGCCCGGGACTATCGCCCTGAGACCCAGTACTTC
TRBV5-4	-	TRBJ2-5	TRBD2	CASSFGAGGGRETQYF	TGTGCCAGCAGCTTTGGTGCGGGGGGCGGGCGAGAGACCCAGTACTTC
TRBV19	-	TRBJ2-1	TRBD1	CASRLGQGVIYEQFF	TGTGCCAGTAGGCTAGGACAGGGGGTTATCTATGAGCAGTTCTTC
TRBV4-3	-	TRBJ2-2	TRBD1	CASSQFRGTGGSGELFF	TGCGCCAGCAGCCAATTCCGGGGGACAGGGGGATCCGGGGAGCTGTTTTTT
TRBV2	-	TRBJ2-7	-	CASLADTSYEQYF	TGTGCCAGCCTTGCGGATACCTCCTACGAGCAGTACTTC
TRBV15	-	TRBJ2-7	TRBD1	CATSSWTGAYEQYF	TGTGCCACCAGCAGCTGGACAGGGGCCTACGAGCAGTACTTC
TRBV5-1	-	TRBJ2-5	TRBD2	CASSFGGGQETQYF	TGCGCCAGCAGCTTTGGGGGGGGGCAAGAGACCCAGTACTTC
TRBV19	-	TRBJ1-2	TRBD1	CASGGTGLARGYTF	TGTGCCAGCGGAGGGACAGGTTTGGCGCGTGGCTACACCTTC
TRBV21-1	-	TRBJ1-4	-	CASKPGEWNEKLFF	TGTGCCAGCAAGCCAGGGGAGTGGAATGAAAAACTGTTTTTT
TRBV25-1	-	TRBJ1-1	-	CARSLGRNTEAFF	TGTGCCAGGAGTCTGGGGAGGAACACTGAAGCTTTCTTT
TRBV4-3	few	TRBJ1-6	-	CASSQEQGNSPLHF	TGCGCCAGCAGCCAAGAACAGGGCAATTCACCCCTCCACTTT
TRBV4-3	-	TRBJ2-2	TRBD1	CASSQDLFGTGITGELFF	TGCGCCAGCAGCCAAGATCTTTTCGGGACAGGGATCACCGGGGAGCTGTTTTTT
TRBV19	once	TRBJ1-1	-	CASSLGSRAGTEAFF	TGTGCCAGTAGCTTAGGGTCTCGGGCGGGGACTGAAGCTTTCTTT
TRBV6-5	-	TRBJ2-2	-	CASSYSTGQGLGELFF	TGTGCCAGCAGTTACTCGACCGGGCAGGGTCTCGGGGAGCTGTTTTTT
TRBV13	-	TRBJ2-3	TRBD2	CASSFPGLGPDTQYF	TGTGCCAGCAGCTTTCCCGGACTAGGGCCAGATACGCAGTATTTT
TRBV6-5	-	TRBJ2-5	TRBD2	CASSYSLAAETQYF	TGTGCCAGCAGTTACTCCCTAGCGGCCGAGACCCAGTACTTC
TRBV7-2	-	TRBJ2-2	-	CASSPRRALTISGELFF	TGTGCCAGCAGCCCCCGGAGGGCCCTTACTATCTCCGGGGAGCTGTTTTTT
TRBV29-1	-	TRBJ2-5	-	CSALGQGGVRETQYF	TGCAGCGCCCTCGGTCAAGGCGGGGTGAGGGAGACCCAGTACTTC